Presented here are 29 T cell receptor beta chains from one specimen sequenced in a study of T cell changes during pregnancy in multiple sclerosis. Method: immunoSEQ multiplex PCR; TCRdb's copy keeps in-frame clones and lacks some. This sample has just under 85,000 clones, with roughly nine tenths found just once. This specimen consisted of peripheral blood, obtained in the first trimester of pregnancy. The origin of the receptors is a female donor with multiple sclerosis, enrolled in a pregnancy study.

J is TRBJ2-7 and V is TRBV28; 8 bases map to TRBD1. The ends lost 5 bases at V and 0 bases at J; junction bases unmatched: 6. The CDR3 runs 15 residues. Per germline, CDR1 MDHEN and CDR2 SYDVKM. The CDR3 loop is CASSTPGTGSYEQYF. DNA for the CDR3: TGTGCCAGCAGTACTCCCGGGACAGGCTCCTACGAGCAGTACTTC.

The chain has TRBV6-6 and TRBJ1-3; D perhaps matches TRBD1 (6 bases). Trimming left V 6 bases short and J 4 bases short, with 16 bases between. CDR1 is MNHNY and CDR2 is SVGAGI in the germline V gene (reference sequence). CDR3 length: 15 amino acids. The chain's CDR3 is CASRKTGNSGNTIYF. CDR3 sequence (DNA): TGTGCCAGCAGAAAAACAGGGAATTCAGGAAACACCATATATTTT.

The rearrangement links TRBV2 to TRBJ1-1, with D possibly being TRBD1 (6 bases). This CDR3 spans 13 amino acids. CDR1 and CDR2 (germline): SNHLY, FYNNEI. V gave up 9 bases and J gave up 6 bases, with 17 bases separating them. CDR3: CASEPGDTAEAFF. In DNA form, the CDR3 reads TGTGCCAGTGAGCCAGGGGATACCGCTGAAGCTTTCTTT.

This clone was detected once. The rearrangement links TRBV6-8 to TRBJ1-2; D ambiguous. V was cut by 7 bases and J by 4 bases, with 13 bases left in between. The CDR3 is 13 amino acids. Germline V gene sequence: CDR1 MNHGY, CDR2 SAAAGT. Here the CDR3 reads CASTKRTGYGYTF. CDR3 coding DNA: TGTGCCAGCACTAAGCGGACGGGCTATGGCTACACCTTC.

The rearrangement uses TRBV9 and TRBJ2-3; D possibly corresponds to TRBD2 (5 bases). From germline, CDR1 is SGDLS and CDR2 YYNGEE. The V end was cut by 0 bases, the J end by 5 bases, with 22 bases between. This CDR3 has 18 amino acids. This CDR3 reads CASSVEMGRNSGEDTQYF. The DNA of the CDR3 is TGTGCCAGCAGCGTAGAAATGGGGAGAAATTCCGGAGAAGATACGCAGTATTTT.

This clone was recorded once. V gene TRBV6-4 combines with J gene TRBJ2-1; 7 nucleotides agree with TRBD2. CDR1 is MRHNA and CDR2 is SNTAGT in the germline V gene. V lost 3 bases and J lost 8; bases outside the gene matches: 7. This CDR3 has 14 amino acids. CDR3 coding DNA: TGTGCCAGCAGTGAAGGACTAGATTCCCATGAGCAGTTCTTC. Its protein is CASSEGLDSHEQFF.

The gene calls are TRBV6-1 and TRBJ1-6, with a possible D match to TRBD1 (5 bases). Germline V gene sequence: CDR1 MNHNS, CDR2 SASEGT. V shed 1 base and J shed 5 bases, with 9 bases lying between them. The CDR3 is 15 residues long. CDR3 sequence: CASSEGNRNNSPLHF. CDR3 nucleotide sequence: TGTGCCAGCAGTGAAGGGAACAGGAATAATTCACCCCTCCACTTT.

The chain has TRBV18 and TRBJ1-2, with 11 nucleotides matching TRBD1. Germline V gene sequence: CDR1 KGHSH, CDR2 LQKENI. The CDR3 contains 15 residues. V gave up 4 bases and J gave up 4 bases; unmatched junction bases: 5. DNA of the CDR3: TGTGCCAGCTCACTTGGACAGGGGGCTAGCTATGGCTACACCTTC. Its protein product is CASSLGQGASYGYTF.

To note about this clone: A read error may produce the germline difference seen at one junction end. V and J are TRBV6-1 and TRBJ1-1, with D tentatively TRBD1 (6 bases). This CDR3 spans 15 amino acids. Germline V gene lookup returns CDR1 MNHNS and CDR2 SASEGT. CDR3 residues: CASSPQTGTNTEAFF. In DNA, the CDR3 is TGTGCCAGCAGCCCTCAAACCGGGACAAACACAGAAGCTTTCTTT.

The rearrangement uses TRBV4-1 and TRBJ2-7; D is perhaps TRBD2 (5 bases). V gave up 4 bases and J gave up 2 bases, with 15 bases separating them. Germline V gene data show CDR1 as MGHRA and CDR2 as YSYEKL. This CDR3 has 15 amino acids. The CDR3 protein is CASSPDPGITYEQYF. The CDR3 nucleotides are TGCGCCAGCAGCCCTGACCCGGGAATAACCTACGAGCAGTACTTC.

The gene calls are TRBV5-1 and TRBJ2-3; 16 bases fit TRBD2. V trimming: 3 bases; J trimming: 4 bases; junction bases outside the gene matches: 8. CDR3 length: 18 amino acids. Per the germline V gene, CDR1 is SGHRS and CDR2 is YFSETQ. CDR3 coding DNA: TGCGCCAGCAGCTGGGCCGGGACTAGCGGGGGGGCCGCAGATACGCAGTATTTT. Translating it yields CASSWAGTSGGAADTQYF.

The J gene is TRBJ2-7, the V gene TRBV7-9, with D uncertain. Germline V gives CDR1 SEHNR, CDR2 FQNEAQ (reference sequence). CDR3 length: 12 residues. The V end lost 1 base, the J end lost 4 bases, and 5 bases lay between the germline ends. This CDR3 is CASSLGEYEQYF. The CDR3 nucleotides read TGTGCCAGCAGCTTAGGAGAATACGAGCAGTACTTC. Together with reference TRBV7-9 and TRBJ2-7, the CDR3 gives the full variable domain: DTGVSQNPRHKITKRGQNVTFRCDPISEHNRLYWYRQTLGQGPEFLTYFQNEAQLEKSRLLSDRFSAERPKGSFSTLEIQRTEQGDSAMYLCASSLGEYEQYFGPGTRLTVT.

V gene TRBV5-1 combines with J gene TRBJ2-3, with D unclear. The length of the CDR3 is 14 residues. CDR1 and CDR2 (germline): SGHRS, YFSETQ. The V end was cut by 0 bases, the J end by 4 bases, with 9 bases between. CDR3 nucleotide sequence: TGCGCCAGCAGCTTGGTTGTTAGTGCAGATACGCAGTATTTT. It yields the protein CASSLVVSADTQYF. The full variable domain, completed using reference TRBV5-1 and TRBJ2-3, is KAGVTQTPRYLIKTRGQQVTLSCSPISGHRSVSWYQQTPGQGLQFLFEYFSETQRNKGNFPGRFSGRQFSNSRSEMNVSTLELGDSALYLCASSLVVSADTQYFGPGTRLTVL.

The chain combines TRBV18 with TRBJ2-1; D may be TRBD1 (6 bases). Germline-derived CDR1 and CDR2 are KGHSH and LQKENI. V lost 1 base and J lost 5, with 6 bases in between. This CDR3 has 13 residues. CDR3 coding DNA: TGTGCCAGCTCACCACGGGGGCACAATGAGCAGTTCTTC. This sequence encodes CASSPRGHNEQFF.

J is TRBJ2-3 and V is TRBV28; D possibly corresponds to TRBD1 (5 bases). The germline CDR1 and CDR2 sequences are MDHEN and SYDVKM. The V end was cut by 5 bases, the J end by 4 bases, with 19 bases between. The CDR3 extends over 16 amino acids. CDR3 sequence reads: CASSPLGHLGSDTQYF. CDR3 bases: TGTGCCAGCAGTCCCCTTGGACACCTCGGGTCAGATACGCAGTATTTT.

This clone came up once. The V and J genes are TRBV19 and TRBJ2-1; possibly TRBD1 for D (5 bases). Germline values: CDR1 LNHDA, CDR2 SQIVND (reference sequence). Trimming removed 5 bases from V and 2 bases from J, with 10 bases in between. The length of the CDR3 is 14 residues. CDR3 protein: CASSGAGTYNEQFF. The CDR3 DNA reads as TGTGCCAGTAGTGGGGCAGGGACCTACAATGAGCAGTTCTTC.

The chain is built from TRBV4-2 and TRBJ2-3; TRBD2 matches at 9 bases. CDR3 length: 20 amino acids. V was clipped by 0 bases and J by 2 bases; unmatched bases: 15. The germline V gene has CDR1 LGHNA and CDR2 YNFKEQ. For the CDR3, the DNA is TGTGCCAGCAGCCAAGATAATAGCGGGAGAAGGGGAAGGGACACAGATACGCAGTATTTT. It yields the protein CASSQDNSGRRGRDTDTQYF.

The CDR3, as DNA: TGTGCCAGCAGTCCTATCCAAGAGACCCAGTACTTC. Translating it yields CASSPIQETQYF. J is TRBJ2-5 and V is TRBV28; D is unclear. Per germline, CDR1 MDHEN and CDR2 SYDVKM. The CDR3 is 12 amino acids. Trimming took off 5 bases at V and 1 base at J, with 5 bases between the two ends.

This chain joins TRBV18 and TRBJ1-3; D possibly corresponds to TRBD1 (5 bases). Trimming pared 1 base from V and 0 bases from J, leaving 16 bases between. This CDR3 comprises 18 residues. From germline, CDR1 is KGHSH and CDR2 LQKENI. The CDR3 region is CASSPRLQGDRSGNTIYF. The CDR3 DNA sequence: TGTGCCAGCTCACCACGACTCCAGGGTGACCGCTCTGGAAACACCATATATTTT.

The V and J genes are TRBV6-5 and TRBJ2-2; the match to TRBD2 covers 10 bases. The germline V gene encodes CDR1 MNHEY and CDR2 SVGAGI. The V segment lost 2 bases and the J segment 6 bases; nucleotides outside the gene matches: 6. The CDR3 is 16 residues long. The CDR3 DNA reads TGTGCCAGCAGTTACGAAGCGGGGGGGTCTGCCGGGGAGCTGTTTTTT. As protein: CASSYEAGGSAGELFF.

The V gene is TRBV7-2, the J gene TRBJ2-6, with TRBD1 matching over 10 bases. CDR1 is SGHTA, CDR2 FQGNSA, per germline. The J segment lost 3 bases and the V segment lost 5 bases, leaving 7 bases of the junction unmatched. The length of the CDR3 is 17 residues. CDR3 residues: CASSPRQGALGANVLTF. The CDR3 nucleotides are TGTGCCAGCAGCCCAAGACAGGGGGCGCTTGGGGCCAACGTCCTGACTTTC.

The genes are TRBV6-5 and TRBJ2-7, with 7 bases aligning to TRBD2. J was trimmed by 0 bases and V by 10 bases; bases with no gene match: 6. The CDR3 is made up of 13 amino acids. Germline values: CDR1 MNHEY, CDR2 SVGAGI. The CDR3 region has the DNA TGTGCCACGGTCGGCGGGAGCTCCTACGAGCAGTACTTC. Protein: CATVGGSSYEQYF.

CDR3: CASIFGTVPRNGYTF. CDR3 sequence (DNA): TGTGCCAGCATTTTCGGGACAGTCCCTAGGAATGGCTACACCTTC. V is TRBV6-1 and J is TRBJ1-2; 7 nucleotides align to TRBD1. This CDR3 region has 15 residues. With V trimmed by 7 bases and J by 6 bases, 14 bases remained unmatched. Germline CDR1 MNHNS, CDR2 SASEGT.

Only one count was recorded for this clone. This chain connects TRBV9 to TRBJ2-5, with 7 bases fitting TRBD2. J was trimmed by 1 base and V by 0 bases; bases with no gene match: 6. This CDR3 has 16 amino acids. Germline V gene data show CDR1 as SGDLS and CDR2 as YYNGEE. CDR3 DNA sequence: TGTGCCAGCAGCGTAGGGGGGGGAGGGACCCAAGAGACCCAGTACTTC. Its translation is CASSVGGGGTQETQYF.

The V gene is TRBV9, the J gene TRBJ2-2, with no clear D. CDR3 size: 15 residues. V lost 4 bases and J lost 3, with 13 bases in between. Germline assignment: CDR1 SGDLS and CDR2 YYNGEE. The CDR3 coding sequence is TGTGCCAGCAGCCCTAGAGGCAGCGACACCGGGGAGCTGTTTTTT. Amino acid sequence: CASSPRGSDTGELFF.

This clone was counted between two and nine times. The J gene is TRBJ1-5, the V gene TRBV4-3; no firm D call. Germline V CDR1 and CDR2: LGHNA, YSLEER. V dropped 1 base and J dropped 1 base, with 5 bases sitting between them. This CDR3 has 14 residues. For the CDR3, the DNA is TGCGCCAGCAGCCAAGGTGGCAGCAATCAGCCCCAGCATTTT. This encodes CASSQGGSNQPQHF.

This clone was recorded at least ten times. The rearrangement uses TRBV9 and TRBJ1-1; no firm D call. V was trimmed by 0 bases and J by 6 bases, leaving 9 bases between them. The V gene's germline CDR1 is SGDLS and CDR2 YYNGEE. This CDR3 is built from 13 residues. CDR3 sequence (DNA): TGTGCCAGCAGCGTAGCTGGCACCTCTGAAGCTTTCTTT. Its translation: CASSVAGTSEAFF.

CDR3 protein: CASTSQWALSGANVLTF. The CDR3 DNA reads TGTGCCAGCACCTCCCAGTGGGCTCTGTCTGGGGCCAACGTCCTGACTTTC. V and J are TRBV27 and TRBJ2-6; D call uncertain. This CDR3 contains 17 residues. CDR1 and CDR2 from the germline V gene are MNHEY and SMNVEV (reference sequence). Trimming left V 7 bases short and J 1 base short, with 17 bases between.

This clone was detected once. This chain uses TRBV14 with TRBJ2-5; maybe TRBD1 (6 bases). CDR1 is SGHDN, CDR2 FVKESK, per germline. The CDR3 has 15 residues. The V gene lost 0 bases and the J gene lost 5 bases, with 13 bases spanning the gap. The CDR3 DNA reads TGTGCCAGCAGCCAAGATTTGGACAGTGGGGAGACCCAGTACTTC. Its protein product is CASSQDLDSGETQYF.